This note documents a single T cell receptor (beta chain) sequence. The sample belongs to a study of blood T cell repertoires in COVID-19. For the study at large: From T cells, B-cell-depleted T cells, or PBMCs came the material, which was cDNA or gDNA.

Original processing methods: The authors estimated nucleated cell counts from reference gene primer amplification. The protocol was immunoSEQ multiplex PCR, while the TCRdb copy is restricted to in-frame clones and leaves out a portion. Clone size and the V and J calls come from that table; the DNA yielded D and trimming. The sample has about 500,000 clones, approximately 92% seen once; the top ten hold around 0.92%. This CDR3 is 12 amino acids long. The germline CDR1 and CDR2 sequences are MRHNA and SNTAGT. V was cut by 6 bases and J by 6 bases, with 9 bases left in between. The TCR comes from a man aged 18 to 30 with COVID-19, enrolled during active disease. Sequencing was carried out using peripheral blood. This rearrangement joins TRBV6-4 to TRBJ1-5; tentative D call: TRBD1 (6 bases). CDR3 DNA sequence: TGTGCCAGCAGAACAGGGTTTCAGCCCCAGCATTTT. It is translated as CASRTGFQPQHF.